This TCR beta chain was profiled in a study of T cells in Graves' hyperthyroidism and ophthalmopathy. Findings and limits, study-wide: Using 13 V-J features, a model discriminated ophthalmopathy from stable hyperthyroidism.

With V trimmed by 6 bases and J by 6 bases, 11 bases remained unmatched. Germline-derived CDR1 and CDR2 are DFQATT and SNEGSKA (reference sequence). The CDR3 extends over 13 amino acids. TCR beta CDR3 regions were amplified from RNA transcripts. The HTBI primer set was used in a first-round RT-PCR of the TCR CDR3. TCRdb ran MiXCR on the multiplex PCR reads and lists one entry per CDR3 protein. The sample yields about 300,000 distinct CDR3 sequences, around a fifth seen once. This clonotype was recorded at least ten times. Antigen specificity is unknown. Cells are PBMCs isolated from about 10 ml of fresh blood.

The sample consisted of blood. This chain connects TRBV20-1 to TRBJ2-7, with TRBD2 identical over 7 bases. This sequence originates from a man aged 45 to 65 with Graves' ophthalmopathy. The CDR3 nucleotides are TGCAGTGCCTTAGACGGGCGGGAGTCCGAGCAGTACTTC. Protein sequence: CSALDGRESEQYF.